The 19 T cell receptor beta chains given below trace back to one sample, sequenced in a study of human T cells and chemical hapten exposure. Individual cDNA molecules each carried unique molecular identifiers attached by the library. TCRdb processed the reads anew with MiXCR; each CDR3 protein has one entry. The table shows 470 or so distinct CDR3 sequences, with under 85% occurring only once. Unfractionated whole blood was the source from which total RNA was extracted. Sequenced material: whole blood. The receptors derive from a human donor with alopecia, or a healthy volunteer (not recorded which). Some clones in this sample may be carry-over from other donors' samples. This table probably holds off-target reads from a library built for another chain.

This clonotype has only one observation. V is TRBV10-1 and J is TRBJ2-2; 10 positions match TRBD2. J lost 5 bases, V lost 8 bases, and 23 bases had no gene match. Looked up from germline, CDR1 is WNHNN and CDR2 is SYGVQD (reference sequence). The CDR3 sequence is 20 residues long. The CDR3 region has the DNA TGCGCCAGCGGAACACTCGGGAGAACTAGCGGGGACTCGGGAACCGGGGAGCTGTTTTTT. It is translated as CASGTLGRTSGDSGTGELFF.

Only a few counts were recorded for this clonotype. DNA of the CDR3: TGTGCCAGCAGTTCCCGCATCCTCCGGACTAGCGGGAGCCGAGAGACCCAGTACTTC. Translation gives CASSSRILRTSGSRETQYF. The rearrangement joins TRBV6-2 or TRBV6-3 to TRBJ2-5, with 13 bases aligning to TRBD2. J gave up 4 bases and V 4 bases, and 15 bases lay outside the gene matches. The CDR3 is made up of 19 amino acids. Germline V gives CDR1 MNHEY, CDR2 SVGEGT.

This chain links TRBV28 with TRBJ2-7; D gene unclear. CDR3 size: 11 residues. Trimming removed 10 bases at V and 2 bases at J, with 9 bases between. Germline V gene data show CDR1 as MDHEN and CDR2 as SYDVKM. This chain's CDR3 is CATINPYEQYF. Written as DNA, the CDR3 is TGTGCCACTATAAACCCCTACGAGCAGTACTTC.

This clonotype is a singleton in its sample. The chain couples TRBV6-1 to TRBJ2-3; D remains unclear. The CDR3 consists of 15 residues. V shed 2 bases and J shed 6 bases, with 15 bases lying between them. CDR1 is MNHNS, CDR2 SASEGT, per germline. CDR3 in DNA: TGTGCCAGCAGTGAAACGACACCCTTCTGGGATACGCAGTATTTT. Translated, it gives CASSETTPFWDTQYF.

The chain has TRBV20-1 and TRBJ2-5; D might be TRBD2 (5 bases). The V end lost 6 bases, the J end lost 6 bases, and 17 bases lay between the germline ends. CDR3 length: 13 residues. CDR1 DFQATT and CDR2 SNEGSKA come from the germline V gene (reference sequence). CDR3: CSAHGRVSKTQYF. CDR3 in DNA: TGCAGTGCCCACGGGCGGGTTTCTAAGACCCAGTACTTC.

The CDR3 spells CASRLIQAYNEQFF. The CDR3 region has the DNA TGTGCCAGCAGATTGATTCAGGCCTACAATGAGCAGTTCTTC. This chain uses TRBV6-5 with TRBJ2-1; D gene ambiguous. Deletions cut 6 bases from V and 2 bases from J, with 11 bases between. Germline V gives CDR1 MNHEY, CDR2 SVGAGI. This CDR3 region has 14 residues.

The CDR3 DNA sequence: TGTGCCAGCAGCCAAGGGGGACTAGCGGGAGTAGATGATACGCAGTATTTT. Protein product: CASSQGGLAGVDDTQYF. The rearrangement joins TRBV4-2 to TRBJ2-3; 14 bases line up with TRBD2. The V and J ends lost 1 base and 6 bases, in that order; junction bases with no gene match: 6. This CDR3 spans 17 amino acids. Germline CDR1 LGHNA, CDR2 YNFKEQ.

This clonotype came up once. The rearrangement uses TRBV6-5 and TRBJ2-6; perhaps TRBD1 as D (5 bases). The germline V gene encodes CDR1 MNHEY and CDR2 SVGAGI. Trimming stripped 5 bases from V and 0 bases from J, with 8 bases between. The CDR3 has 15 amino acids. The CDR3 sequence is CASSTQGSGANVLTF. The CDR3 nucleotides read TGTGCCAGCAGTACCCAGGGCTCTGGGGCCAACGTCCTGACTTTC.

The J gene is TRBJ2-1, the V gene TRBV4-2, with TRBD2 matching 7 bases. This CDR3 region has 15 residues. The trim removed 3 bases at V and 8 bases at J, leaving 10 bases unmatched. Looked up from germline, CDR1 is LGHNA and CDR2 is YNFKEQ. CDR3 bases: TGTGCCAGCAGCCACCCGGACGGCGGGAGTGATGAGCAGTTCTTC. Translating it yields CASSHPDGGSDEQFF.

Only a few counts were recorded for this clonotype. The chain recombines TRBV24-1 with TRBJ1-3; TRBD1 matches 9 bases. The germline V gene encodes CDR1 KGHDR and CDR2 SFDVKD. The CDR3 has 17 amino acids. With 4 bases clipped from V and 0 bases from J, the junction kept 6 bases outside the gene matches. CDR3 region: CATSDGGTGLSGNTIYF. The CDR3 DNA reads as TGTGCCACCAGTGACGGCGGGACAGGGCTCTCTGGAAACACCATATATTTT.

The chain links TRBV23-1 to TRBJ1-1; 7 bases are shared with TRBD1. TRBV23-1 is given ORF status, its function remaining uncertain. After removal of 0 bases from V and 1 base from J, the junction contained 11 bases not matched to a gene. The length of the CDR3 is 18 residues. The CDR3, as DNA: TGCGCCAGCAGTCAATCGCGACAGGGATTCTCGCGGAACACTGAAGCTTTCTTT. Amino acid sequence: CASSQSRQGFSRNTEAFF.

V usage is TRBV29-1 and J usage is TRBJ1-2; tentative D call: TRBD1 (6 bases). Looked up from germline, CDR1 is SQVTM and CDR2 is ANQGSEA. V dropped 2 bases and J dropped 2 bases, with 6 bases sitting between them. The CDR3 is made up of 12 amino acids. Here the CDR3 reads CSVERGNYGYTF. CDR3 sequence (DNA): TGCAGCGTTGAAAGGGGGAACTATGGCTACACCTTC.

This clonotype was seen only once. V gene TRBV30 combines with J gene TRBJ2-7; TRBD1 aligns across 7 bases. CDR3 length equals 13 residues. The V and J ends lost 5 bases and 0 bases, in that order; junction bases with no gene match: 4. Germline CDR1 GTSNPN, CDR2 SVGIG (reference sequence). The CDR3 nucleotides read TGTGCCTGGCGCCGGGACAGCTCCTACGAGCAGTACTTC. Encoded protein: CAWRRDSSYEQYF.

The V call is TRBV10-2, the J call TRBJ2-1, with 12 bases fitting TRBD2. Trimming took 2 bases from V and 0 from J; bases not matched to a gene: 2. Germline values: CDR1 WSHSY, CDR2 SAAADI. There are 17 residues in the CDR3. The CDR3 sequence is CASSEPGLAGSYNEQFF. The DNA for the CDR3 is TGCGCCAGCAGTGAGCCGGGACTAGCGGGCTCCTACAATGAGCAGTTCTTC.

The genes are TRBV5-1 and TRBJ1-1, with 9 bases fitting TRBD1. This CDR3 contains 14 residues. CDR1 and CDR2 from the germline V gene are SGHRS and YFSETQ. The V gene end was trimmed by 2 bases and the J gene end by 4 bases; junction bases not matched to a gene: 3. In nucleotides, the CDR3 is TGCGCCAGCAGCTTCGGGACAGGGTCCACTGAAGCTTTCTTT. Residues: CASSFGTGSTEAFF. Complete variable domain (other parts from reference TRBV5-1 and TRBJ1-1): KAGVTQTPRYLIKTRGQQVTLSCSPISGHRSVSWYQQTPGQGLQFLFEYFSETQRNKGNFPGRFSGRQFSNSRSEMNVSTLELGDSALYLCASSFGTGSTEAFFGQGTRLTVV.

V usage is TRBV9 and J usage is TRBJ2-4; D is uncertain. The CDR3 loop spans 15 amino acids. Germline-derived CDR1 and CDR2 are SGDLS and YYNGEE. With 4 bases removed from V and 2 bases from J, the gap between germline ends came to 13 bases. CDR3 DNA: TGTGCCAGCAGCTTAGGACCCGGGTCCAAAAACATTCAGTACTTC. The encoded protein is CASSLGPGSKNIQYF.

This clonotype is a singleton in its sample. The chain joins TRBV14 to TRBJ1-2; the D is unclear. Between the trimmed V and J ends, which lost 2 bases and 2 bases, there was a span of 15 bases. Germline V gene lookup returns CDR1 SGHDN and CDR2 FVKESK. The CDR3 is 16 residues long. CDR3 sequence reads: CASSQKGWEPNYGYTF. DNA of the CDR3: TGTGCCAGCAGCCAAAAGGGTTGGGAGCCAAACTATGGCTACACCTTC.

This chain connects TRBV29-1 to TRBJ2-3; tentatively, D is TRBD2 (5 bases). Germline lookup yields CDR1 SQVTM and CDR2 ANQGSEA. This CDR3 region has 13 residues. Trimming cost V 3 bases and J 0 bases, with 7 bases left between them. The CDR3, as DNA: TGCAGCGTTGAGCCTAGCAGCACAGATACGCAGTATTTT. Translation gives CSVEPSSTDTQYF.

The chain has TRBV20-1 and TRBJ1-3; D may be TRBD1 (5 bases). Trimming cost V 2 bases and J 0 bases, with 11 bases left between them. Germline V gene sequence: CDR1 DFQATT, CDR2 SNEGSKA (reference sequence). The CDR3 consists of 15 residues. The DNA for the CDR3 is TGCAGTGCTAGACCGCCAGGGAGCTCTGGAAACACCATATATTTT. It codes for CSARPPGSSGNTIYF.